This TCR beta chain stems from a study of CD8 T cells in ankylosing spondylitis. Overall study results and limits: A motif in TCR beta, a set of about eight highly homologous variants, appeared characteristic of ankylosing spondylitis blood. From matched ankylosing spondylitis synovial fluid, disease-linked clones were reportedly recovered at significantly enriched levels.

This clonotype was observed many times. What it binds is unknown. TCR beta libraries were made by quantitative 5'-RACE with molecular barcodes. In TCRdb, the 5' RACE reads were re-called with MiXCR into one record per CDR3 protein. The sample includes more than 400,000 distinct CDR3 sequences, approximately 5% of them seen just once. The germline V gene has CDR1 DFQATT and CDR2 SNEGSKA (reference sequence). V was clipped by 1 base and J by 4 bases, with 14 bases between them. This CDR3 region has 15 residues. This sequence was found in a male donor with ankylosing spondylitis. The chain combines TRBV20-1 with TRBJ2-1; D is undetermined. Source material: blood, either unsorted or a sorted T cell fraction (not recorded which). CDR3 loop: CSARAVSFPYNEQFF. The CDR3 nucleotides read TGCAGTGCTAGAGCTGTCAGCTTCCCGTACAATGAGCAGTTCTTC.